A selection of T cell receptor beta chains follows, all from one sample in a study of graft-versus-host responses after intestinal transplantation. Sequencing used immunoSEQ multiplex PCR; TCRdb keeps in-frame clones, though not all of them. The top ten clones hold 1.5% to 2% of a sample with fewer than 95,000 clones, under 95% of them seen once. No cognate antigen is known for these TCRs. The source was unstimulated CD8+ T cells sorted from spleen or lymph node cells, collected before intestinal transplant. The receptors stem from a human donor who received an intestinal transplant. The CDR3 runs from the conserved cysteine through the conserved F or W. The D gene is left open where the match is weak. Size values are once, few and many counts, or a class for expanded clones, and some rows have none.

CDR3nt: TGCGCCAGCAGTGAGTCGCCTGACTCAAGCTCCTACGAGCAGTACTTC; CDR3aa: CASSESPDSSSYEQYF; len: 16; abundance: once; j_gene: TRBJ2-7; v_gene: TRBV10-1; d_gene: NA
CDR3nt: TGTGCCATCAGCCCGAACTTTAACTACGAGCAGTACTTC; CDR3aa: CAISPNFNYEQYF; len: 13; abundance: NA; j_gene: TRBJ2-7; v_gene: TRBV10-3; d_gene: NA
CDR3nt: TGTGCCACCCATGGACAGGGGGCGTACGAGCAGTACTTC; CDR3aa: CATHGQGAYEQYF; len: 13; abundance: NA; j_gene: TRBJ2-7; v_gene: TRBV19; d_gene: TRBD1
CDR3nt: TGTGCCAGCAGCCCTAGGAGGGGTCAGGGCGACGCGGAGCAGTTCTTC; CDR3aa: CASSPRRGQGDAEQFF; len: 16; abundance: once; j_gene: TRBJ2-1; v_gene: TRBV9; d_gene: NA
CDR3nt: TGTGCCAGCAGCTTAGCACCCTTAGTTGATGGCTACACCTTC; CDR3aa: CASSLAPLVDGYTF; len: 14; abundance: NA; j_gene: TRBJ1-2; v_gene: TRBV7-2; d_gene: NA
CDR3nt: TGTGCCATCAGGACAGGGGGTCGGAGCTACACCTTC; CDR3aa: CAIRTGGRSYTF; len: 12; abundance: NA; j_gene: TRBJ1-2; v_gene: TRBV27; d_gene: TRBD1
CDR3nt: TGTGCCAGCGCTCAGGGGAACTCCTACGAGCAGTACTTC; CDR3aa: CASAQGNSYEQYF; len: 13; abundance: NA; j_gene: TRBJ2-7; v_gene: TRBV5-4; d_gene: NA
CDR3nt: TGTGCCAGCAGTTTGACAGTGGCAAACACCATATATTTT; CDR3aa: CASSLTVANTIYF; len: 13; abundance: few; j_gene: TRBJ1-3; v_gene: TRBV6-1; d_gene: NA
CDR3nt: TGTGCCTGGAGCCCGGGACAGGTACCTGAGCCCCAGCATTTT; CDR3aa: CAWSPGQVPEPQHF; len: 14; abundance: NA; j_gene: TRBJ1-5; v_gene: TRBV30; d_gene: TRBD1
CDR3nt: TGTGCCAGCAGACCACTTGACAGTGAAGCTTTCTTT; CDR3aa: CASRPLDSEAFF; len: 12; abundance: NA; j_gene: TRBJ1-1; v_gene: TRBV28; d_gene: NA
CDR3nt: TGCAGCGTTCCTTCTCCCACAGGGTATGGCTACACCTTC; CDR3aa: CSVPSPTGYGYTF; len: 13; abundance: NA; j_gene: TRBJ1-2; v_gene: TRBV29-1; d_gene: NA
CDR3nt: TGTGCCATCAGTGAGTCGGGAGGGAGTAATGAAAAACTGTTTTTT; CDR3aa: CAISESGGSNEKLFF; len: 15; abundance: NA; j_gene: TRBJ1-4; v_gene: TRBV10-3; d_gene: NA
CDR3nt: TGTGCCAGCTCGGGGGTAGACGGGCAGTACTTC; CDR3aa: CASSGVDGQYF; len: 11; abundance: NA; j_gene: TRBJ2-5; v_gene: TRBV2; d_gene: NA
CDR3nt: TGTGCCAGTAGTATGGGGACAGGGGACCAGCCCCAGCATTTT; CDR3aa: CASSMGTGDQPQHF; len: 14; abundance: NA; j_gene: TRBJ1-5; v_gene: TRBV19; d_gene: TRBD1
CDR3nt: TGTGCCAGCAGCCATAGCGGGGGGCTACCCAATGAGCAGTTCTTC; CDR3aa: CASSHSGGLPNEQFF; len: 15; abundance: NA; j_gene: TRBJ2-1; v_gene: TRBV7-9; d_gene: TRBD2
CDR3nt: TGTGCCAGCAGCTTCGCAAATCGACAGTCCGAGCCCTATGGCTACACCTTC; CDR3aa: CASSFANRQSEPYGYTF; len: 17; abundance: NA; j_gene: TRBJ1-2; v_gene: TRBV11-2; d_gene: NA
CDR3nt: TGTGCCAGCAGTATAGATACCTACAATGAGCAGTTCTTC; CDR3aa: CASSIDTYNEQFF; len: 13; abundance: NA; j_gene: TRBJ2-1; v_gene: TRBV27; d_gene: NA
CDR3nt: TGTGCCAGCAGCGCCACCGGGACAGGGAACACTGAAGCTTTCTTT; CDR3aa: CASSATGTGNTEAFF; len: 15; abundance: NA; j_gene: TRBJ1-1; v_gene: TRBV9; d_gene: TRBD1
CDR3nt: TGTGCCAGCAGCGGGGGGGGAATCTACGAGCAGTACTTC; CDR3aa: CASSGGGIYEQYF; len: 13; abundance: NA; j_gene: TRBJ2-7; v_gene: TRBV7-9; d_gene: TRBD2
CDR3nt: TGTGCCAGCAGCTTAGCCCCGGGACAGGGGTTGGGCTACACCTTC; CDR3aa: CASSLAPGQGLGYTF; len: 15; abundance: NA; j_gene: TRBJ1-2; v_gene: TRBV7-2; d_gene: TRBD1
CDR3nt: TGTGCCAGCAGCTTACGACTAGCGGGGGTTATAGATACGCAGTATTTT; CDR3aa: CASSLRLAGVIDTQYF; len: 16; abundance: NA; j_gene: TRBJ2-3; v_gene: TRBV13; d_gene: TRBD2
CDR3nt: TGTGCCAGCAGTTTAAAGGGGACAGGGGGCGAGCAGTACTTC; CDR3aa: CASSLKGTGGEQYF; len: 14; abundance: NA; j_gene: TRBJ2-7; v_gene: TRBV27; d_gene: TRBD1